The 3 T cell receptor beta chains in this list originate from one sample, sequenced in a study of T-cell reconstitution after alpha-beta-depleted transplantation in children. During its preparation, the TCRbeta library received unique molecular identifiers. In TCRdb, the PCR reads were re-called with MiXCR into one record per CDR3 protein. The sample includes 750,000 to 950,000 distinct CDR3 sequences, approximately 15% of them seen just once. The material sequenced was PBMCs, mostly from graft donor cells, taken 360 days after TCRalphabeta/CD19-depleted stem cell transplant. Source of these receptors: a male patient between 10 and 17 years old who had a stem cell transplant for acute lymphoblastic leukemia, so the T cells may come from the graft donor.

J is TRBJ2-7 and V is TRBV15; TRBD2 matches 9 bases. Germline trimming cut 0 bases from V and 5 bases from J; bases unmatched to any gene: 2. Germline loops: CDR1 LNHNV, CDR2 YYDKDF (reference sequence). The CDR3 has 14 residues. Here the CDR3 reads CATSREGLADEQYF. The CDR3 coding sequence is TGTGCCACCAGCAGAGAGGGACTAGCCGACGAGCAGTACTTC.

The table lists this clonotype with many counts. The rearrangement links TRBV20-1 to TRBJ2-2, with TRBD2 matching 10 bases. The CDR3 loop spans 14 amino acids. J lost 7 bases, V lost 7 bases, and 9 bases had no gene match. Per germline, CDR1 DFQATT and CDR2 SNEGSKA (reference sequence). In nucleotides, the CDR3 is TGCAGTGTCCTAGCGGGAGTCGGCTTCGGGGAGCTGTTTTTT. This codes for CSVLAGVGFGELFF.

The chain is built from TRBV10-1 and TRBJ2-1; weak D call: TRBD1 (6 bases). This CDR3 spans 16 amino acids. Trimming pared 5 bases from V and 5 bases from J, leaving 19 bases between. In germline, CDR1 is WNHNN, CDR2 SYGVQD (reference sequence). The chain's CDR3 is CASSPFLGTGNNEQFF. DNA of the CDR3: TGCGCCAGCAGTCCTTTTTTGGGCACAGGGAACAATGAGCAGTTCTTC.